These 17 T cell receptor beta chains were all obtained from the same sample, sequenced in a study of cytomegalovirus exposure and HLA in healthy donors. The primer mix had 60 Vbeta and 13 Jbeta primers. TCRdb's copy holds only in-frame clones and misses some; the assay was immunoSEQ multiplex PCR. Here the sample spans almost 200,000 clones, roughly 80% being singletons. The sequenced material came from PBMCs. The receptor source for this set is a male donor in good health and CMV-seropositive.

A word on this clone: An end of the junction does not agree with germline; a read error may underlie this. This chain connects TRBV7-9 to TRBJ2-7; D ambiguous. The CDR3 covers 12 residues. Germline V gene data show CDR1 as SEHNR and CDR2 as FQNEAQ (reference sequence). This CDR3 is CSSSPLPGEQYF. DNA of the CDR3: TGTTCCAGCAGCCCCCTCCCGGGCGAGCAGTACTTC.

The chain joins TRBV7-3 to TRBJ2-1; 9 bases fit TRBD2. V dropped 5 bases and J dropped 4; count of bases not matched to a gene: 21. The CDR3 consists of 20 residues. Germline CDR1 reads SGHTA; CDR2 reads FQGTGA. CDR3 in DNA: TGTGCCAGCAGCCCCCGGCCGGGTAGCGGGAGATTTTTGGGGTACAATGAGCAGTTCTTC. This encodes CASSPRPGSGRFLGYNEQFF.

The CDR3 region is CASSLIGGRYGYTF. CDR3 sequence (DNA): TGTGCCAGCAGCTTGATAGGGGGTCGGTATGGCTACACCTTC. J is TRBJ1-2 and V is TRBV5-6; possibly TRBD1 for D (6 bases). Germline assignment: CDR1 SGHDT and CDR2 YYEEEE. V was cut by 1 base and J by 5 bases, with 12 bases left in between. This CDR3 is built from 14 residues.

The rearrangement links TRBV5-4 to TRBJ1-2; TRBD1 matches at 9 bases. This CDR3 has 16 residues. Germline V CDR1 and CDR2: SGHNT, YYREEE (reference sequence). J was trimmed by 3 bases and V by 3 bases; bases with no gene match: 9. CDR3 loop: CASSYPGTGSDYGYTF. CDR3 nucleotides: TGTGCCAGCAGCTACCCCGGGACAGGGAGCGACTATGGCTACACCTTC.

This rearrangement joins TRBV10-3 to TRBJ1-1; D is possibly TRBD1 (5 bases). There are 15 residues in the CDR3. Germline CDR1 is ENHRY and CDR2 is SYGVKD. The germline V and J ends were trimmed by 7 bases and 2 bases, with 17 bases remaining between them. The CDR3 is CAITRGGTDNTEAFF. The CDR3 region has the DNA TGTGCCATCACCCGGGGAGGGACGGATAACACTGAAGCTTTCTTT.

The chain has TRBV7-8 and TRBJ2-1, with D tentatively TRBD1 (5 bases). The germline V gene encodes CDR1 SGHVS and CDR2 FQNEAQ. The CDR3 spans 16 residues. The ends were cut back, 2 bases at V and 10 bases at J, with 21 bases in the middle. The CDR3 is CASSLLAGQGRSEQFF. The CDR3 coding sequence is TGTGCCAGCAGCTTATTAGCAGGTCAGGGTCGGTCGGAGCAGTTCTTC.

This clone was counted a few times. This rearrangement joins TRBV29-1 to TRBJ2-1, with unresolved D. V was clipped by 3 bases and J by 16 bases, with 7 bases between them. The CDR3 has 8 amino acids. Germline V gene data show CDR1 as SQVTM and CDR2 as ANQGSEA. CDR3: CSVEYGFF. DNA for the CDR3: TGCAGCGTTGAGTACGGTTTCTTC.

The V gene is TRBV7-2, the J gene TRBJ2-5, with TRBD2 matching 10 bases. The CDR3 consists of 16 residues. Trimming at V came to 3 bases and at J to 0 bases, leaving 4 bases not matched to a gene. Germline V gene sequence: CDR1 SGHTA, CDR2 FQGNSA. Here the CDR3 reads CASSFQRGGYQETQYF. CDR3 bases: TGTGCCAGCAGCTTTCAGCGGGGGGGCTACCAAGAGACCCAGTACTTC.

The V call is TRBV14, the J call TRBJ1-1, with D tentatively TRBD1 (6 bases). There are 15 residues in the CDR3. V lost 4 bases and J lost 10, with 22 bases in between. Germline CDR1 is SGHDN and CDR2 is FVKESK. The CDR3 sequence: CASSRASGGAGGAFF. The CDR3 DNA sequence: TGTGCCAGCAGCCGGGCCTCGGGGGGCGCGGGAGGAGCTTTCTTT.

The chain links TRBV6-5 to TRBJ1-1; 9 bases line up with TRBD1. After removal of 5 bases from V and 1 base from J, the junction contained 5 bases not matched to a gene. This CDR3 has 15 amino acids. Germline V lookup: CDR1 MNHEY, CDR2 SVGAGI. The CDR3 region is CASSGPGQGNTEAFF. CDR3 DNA sequence: TGTGCCAGCAGTGGACCGGGACAGGGGAACACTGAAGCTTTCTTT.

This clone was counted between two and nine times. The chain links TRBV9 to TRBJ2-7, with TRBD2 as a possible D gene (5 bases). V lost 3 bases and J 0 bases, leaving 13 bases between the germline ends. The CDR3 contains 15 residues. Germline lookup yields CDR1 SGDLS and CDR2 YYNGEE. The CDR3 DNA sequence: TGTGCCAGCAGCGCATCGCCCGGGATCTCCTACGAGCAGTACTTC. This encodes CASSASPGISYEQYF.

This clone was counted between two and nine times. The chain carries TRBV15 and TRBJ1-4, with 7 bases fitting TRBD1. This CDR3 region has 15 residues. The V gene end was trimmed by 1 base and the J gene end by 8 bases; junction bases not matched to a gene: 7. Germline V gene sequence: CDR1 LNHNV, CDR2 YYDKDF (reference sequence). For the CDR3, the DNA is TGTGCCACCAGCAGAGCGACAGGGAGACGAGAAAAACTGTTTTTT. This translates into CATSRATGRREKLFF.

The chain joins TRBV5-8 to TRBJ2-1; D might be TRBD2 (7 bases). V was shortened by 4 bases and J by 8 bases, with 10 bases between the two germline ends. This CDR3 is 12 amino acids long. The germline V gene encodes CDR1 SGHTS and CDR2 YDEGEE. The CDR3 DNA is TGTGCCAGCAGCGGGGGGGGCTATGAGCAGTTCTTC. It is translated as CASSGGGYEQFF.

This clone was picked up a small number of times. V gene TRBV4-1 combines with J gene TRBJ2-5; 8 nucleotides agree with TRBD2. Germline V gives CDR1 MGHRA, CDR2 YSYEKL. This CDR3 has 16 amino acids. V lost 0 bases, J lost 5 bases, and 8 bases stayed unmatched. Here the CDR3 DNA reads TGCGCCAGCAGCCAAGAAAGGGCGGGGGGATCGGAGACCCAGTACTTC. This encodes CASSQERAGGSETQYF.

The gene calls are TRBV6-6 and TRBJ1-4, with a possible D match to TRBD1 (6 bases). Trimming left V 7 bases short and J 8 bases short, with 17 bases between. The CDR3 has 14 amino acids. Germline V gene lookup returns CDR1 MNHNY and CDR2 SVGAGI (reference sequence). CDR3 sequence reads: CASTPLQGREKLFF. CDR3 DNA sequence: TGTGCCAGCACCCCCTTACAGGGACGGGAAAAACTGTTTTTT.

V usage is TRBV10-1 and J usage is TRBJ1-2; D ambiguous. Germline V gene sequence: CDR1 WNHNN, CDR2 SYGVQD (reference sequence). CDR3 size: 15 residues. V was shortened by 8 bases and J by 7 bases, with 23 bases between the two germline ends. The chain's CDR3 is CASASLRAGTIGYTF. DNA for the CDR3: TGCGCCAGCGCCAGCCTTCGGGCGGGAACTATTGGCTACACCTTC.

The V gene is TRBV6-7, the J gene TRBJ2-3; 11 nucleotides agree with TRBD2. TRBV6-7 falls under the ORF class, with uncertain function. CDR3 length: 16 amino acids. V dropped 4 bases and J dropped 2; count of bases not matched to a gene: 5. The CDR3, as DNA: TGTGCCAGCAGTTTTATACTAGCGGGAGCCACAGATACGCAGTATTTT. Its protein product is CASSFILAGATDTQYF.